This T cell receptor beta chain was captured by sequencing in a study of cytomegalovirus exposure and HLA in healthy donors. Across the whole study: The study's early data release held 75 million to 95 million unique TCRs from HLA-typed donors.

Amplification used 60 Vbeta primers and 13 Jbeta primers. Profiling relied on immunoSEQ multiplex PCR, and the TCRdb table lists in-frame clones only, not all of them. Here the sample spans under 200,000 clones, around 64% being singletons. Points from the study as a whole: Most of the CMV-associated TCR beta chains (in a later analysis) appeared to be HLA-restricted.

As regards this clone: What it binds is not known.

The CDR3 totals 14 residues. Germline-derived CDR1 and CDR2 are MDHEN and SYDVKM. V gave up 6 bases and J gave up 7 bases, with 18 bases separating them. The origin of this receptor is a woman in her twenties or thirties in good health and CMV-seronegative. What was sequenced was PBMCs. The chain joins TRBV28 to TRBJ1-2, with D perhaps matching TRBD1 (5 bases). CDR3 protein: CASRYSPQDAGYTF. In nucleotides, the CDR3 is TGTGCCAGCAGATACAGCCCACAGGACGCTGGCTACACCTTC.